This TCR beta chain was captured by sequencing in a study of T cells in Graves' hyperthyroidism and ophthalmopathy. TCR beta CDR3 regions were amplified from RNA. The TCR CDR3 first-round RT-PCR relied on the HTBI primer set. TCRdb reprocessed the multiplex PCR reads with MiXCR, giving one entry per CDR3 protein. The data show about half a million distinct CDR3 sequences, less than 20% seen once. CDR3 length: 13 amino acids. The V end was cut by 4 bases, the J end by 3 bases, with 10 bases between. The germline V gene has CDR1 MNHEY and CDR2 SVGEGT. The sequenced material came from blood. This TCR was sampled from a man aged 35-49 years with Graves' ophthalmopathy. The V call is TRBV6-2 or TRBV6-3, the J call TRBJ2-7; the D is unclear. The chain's CDR3 is CASSLLNFYEQYF. The CDR3 DNA sequence: TGTGCCAGCAGTTTACTTAACTTCTACGAGCAGTACTTC.